This TCR beta chain was observed in a study of shared clonotypes between healthy human individuals. This CDR3 has 14 residues. V lost 3 bases to trimming and J lost 7 bases, with 15 bases between them. Germline-derived CDR1 and CDR2 are KGHSH and LQKENI. Clones were sequenced by immunoSEQ multiplex PCR, and TCRdb holds only the in-frame ones, with some missing. This table holds 900,000 to 1,200,000 clones, about 84% found once. Input material: memory CD4+ T cells from PBMCs. Subset described: CD45RA-negative fraction. The chain has TRBV18 and TRBJ2-5; tentative D call: TRBD2 (6 bases). The sequence came from a man between 18 and 35 years old in good health. Some clones in this sample may be carry-over from other donors' samples. The CDR3 protein is CASSPTRSVGTQYF. CDR3 nucleotide sequence: TGTGCCAGCTCACCGACTAGATCCGTGGGGACCCAGTACTTC.